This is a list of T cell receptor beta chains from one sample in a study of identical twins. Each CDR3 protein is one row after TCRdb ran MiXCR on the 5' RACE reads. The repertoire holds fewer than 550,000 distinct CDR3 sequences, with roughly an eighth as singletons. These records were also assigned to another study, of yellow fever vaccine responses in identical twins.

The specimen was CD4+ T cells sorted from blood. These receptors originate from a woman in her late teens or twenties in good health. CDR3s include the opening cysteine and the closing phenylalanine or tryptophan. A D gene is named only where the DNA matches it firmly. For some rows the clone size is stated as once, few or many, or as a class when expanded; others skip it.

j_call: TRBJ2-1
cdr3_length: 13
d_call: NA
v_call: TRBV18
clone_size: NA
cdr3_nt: TGTGCCAGCTCACCCGGAGTCCAGAGTGAGCAGTTCTTC
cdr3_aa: CASSPGVQSEQFF

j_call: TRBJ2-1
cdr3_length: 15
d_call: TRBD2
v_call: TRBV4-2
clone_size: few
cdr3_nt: TGTGCCAGCAACTTCGAGGGGACTAGCGGGGGCGAGCAGTTCTTC
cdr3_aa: CASNFEGTSGGEQFF

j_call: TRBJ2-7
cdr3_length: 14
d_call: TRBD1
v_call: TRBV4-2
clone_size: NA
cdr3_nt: TGTGCCAGCAGCCCCAGACAGGGTTTCAACGAGCAGTACTTC
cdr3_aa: CASSPRQGFNEQYF

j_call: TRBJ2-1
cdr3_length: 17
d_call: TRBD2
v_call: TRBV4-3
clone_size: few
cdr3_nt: TGCGCCAGCAGCCAACGGCTAGCGGGTTCCTCCTACAATGAGCAGTTCTTC
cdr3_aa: CASSQRLAGSSYNEQFF

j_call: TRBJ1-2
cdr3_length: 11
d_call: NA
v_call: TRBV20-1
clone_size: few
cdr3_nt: TGCAGTGCTAACAGGGAATATGGCTACACCTTC
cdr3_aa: CSANREYGYTF

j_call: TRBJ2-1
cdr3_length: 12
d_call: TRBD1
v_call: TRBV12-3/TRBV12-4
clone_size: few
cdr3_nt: TGTGCCAGCAGTCTACAGGGGGCGAGGCAGTTCTTC
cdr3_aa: CASSLQGARQFF

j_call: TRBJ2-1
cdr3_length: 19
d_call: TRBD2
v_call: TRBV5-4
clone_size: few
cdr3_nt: TGTGCCAGCAGCCTACTCCCGGGACTAGCGGGAGGGCCCTACAATGAGCAGTTCTTC
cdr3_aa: CASSLLPGLAGGPYNEQFF

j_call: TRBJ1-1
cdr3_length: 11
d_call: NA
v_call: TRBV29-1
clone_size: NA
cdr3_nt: TGCAGCGTTGAACGGAGCACTGAAGCTTTCTTT
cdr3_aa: CSVERSTEAFF

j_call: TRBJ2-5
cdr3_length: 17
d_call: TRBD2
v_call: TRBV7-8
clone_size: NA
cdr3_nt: TGTGCCAGCAGCTTAGATCGCAGCGGGAATGCCGGCGAGACCCAGTACTTC
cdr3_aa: CASSLDRSGNAGETQYF

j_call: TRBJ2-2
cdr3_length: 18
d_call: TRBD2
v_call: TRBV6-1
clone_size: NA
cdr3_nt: TGTGCCAGCAGTGAAGCGTCAGCGGGGGCGCGCCGGGCCGGGGAGCTGTTTTTT
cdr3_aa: CASSEASAGARRAGELFF

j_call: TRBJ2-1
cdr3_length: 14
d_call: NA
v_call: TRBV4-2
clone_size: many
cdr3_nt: TGTGCCAGCAGCCAAGTGACTAGTCGGAATGAGCAGTTCTTC
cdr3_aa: CASSQVTSRNEQFF

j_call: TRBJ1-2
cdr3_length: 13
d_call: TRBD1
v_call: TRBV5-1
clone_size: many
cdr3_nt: TGCGCCAGCAGCTGGACAGGGGGCTATGGCTACACCTTC
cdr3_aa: CASSWTGGYGYTF

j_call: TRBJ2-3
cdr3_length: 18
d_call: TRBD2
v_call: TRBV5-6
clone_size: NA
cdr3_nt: TGTGCCAGCAGCTTTTGGTCTAGCGGGGGGCGCCAGGCAGATACGCAGTATTTT
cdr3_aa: CASSFWSSGGRQADTQYF

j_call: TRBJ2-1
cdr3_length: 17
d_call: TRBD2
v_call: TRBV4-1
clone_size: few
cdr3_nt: TGCGCCAGCAGCCAGACTTCCGGGACTAGCGAGTACAATGAGCAGTTCTTC
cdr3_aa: CASSQTSGTSEYNEQFF

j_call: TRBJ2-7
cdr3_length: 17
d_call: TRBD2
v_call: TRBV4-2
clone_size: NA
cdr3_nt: TGTGCCAGCAGCTCTCGGACTAGCGGGAGGGTTCCCTACGAGCAGTACTTC
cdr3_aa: CASSSRTSGRVPYEQYF

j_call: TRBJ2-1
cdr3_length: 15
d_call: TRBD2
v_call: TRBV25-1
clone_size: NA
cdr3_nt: TGTGCCAGCAGTGCAGCGGGAGGGCCCCACAATGAGCAGTTCTTC
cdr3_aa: CASSAAGGPHNEQFF

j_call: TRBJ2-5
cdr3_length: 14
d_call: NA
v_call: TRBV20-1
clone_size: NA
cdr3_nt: TGCAGTGCGGGACCGGGACTTCCTCAAGAGACCCAGTACTTC
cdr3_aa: CSAGPGLPQETQYF

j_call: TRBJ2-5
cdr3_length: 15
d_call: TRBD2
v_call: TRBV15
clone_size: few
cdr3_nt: TGTGCCACCAGCAGCAGGCGGGGGGGCATAGAGACCCAGTACTTC
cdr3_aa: CATSSRRGGIETQYF

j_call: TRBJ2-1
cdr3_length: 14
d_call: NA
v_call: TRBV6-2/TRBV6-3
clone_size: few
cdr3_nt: TGTGCCAGCAGTTCCGGGCAAAACTACGATGAGCAGTTCTTC
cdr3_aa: CASSSGQNYDEQFF

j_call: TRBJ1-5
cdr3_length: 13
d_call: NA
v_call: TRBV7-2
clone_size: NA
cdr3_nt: TGTGCCAGCAGCTTCAGGTTCAATCAGCCCCAGCATTTT
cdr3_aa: CASSFRFNQPQHF

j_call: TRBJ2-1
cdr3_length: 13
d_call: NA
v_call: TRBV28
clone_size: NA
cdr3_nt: TGTGCCATCCAACAGGGTCTCCACAATGAGCAGTTCTTC
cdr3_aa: CAIQQGLHNEQFF

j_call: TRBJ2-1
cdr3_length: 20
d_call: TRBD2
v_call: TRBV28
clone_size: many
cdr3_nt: TGTGCCAGCAGTTTGTATGGTCGGCGGGAGGGCCGTAGGGGGAACAATGAGCAGTTCTTC
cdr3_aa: CASSLYGRREGRRGNNEQFF

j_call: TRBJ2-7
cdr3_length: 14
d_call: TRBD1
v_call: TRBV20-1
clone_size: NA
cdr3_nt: TGCAGTGCTCCACGACAGGGGGCAAAGGGCGAGCAGTACTTC
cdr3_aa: CSAPRQGAKGEQYF

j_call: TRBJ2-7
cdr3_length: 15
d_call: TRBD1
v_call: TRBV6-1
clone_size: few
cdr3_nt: TGTGCCAGCAGCCGGACCCGACAGGGGGCCCGGGAGCAGTACTTC
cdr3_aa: CASSRTRQGAREQYF

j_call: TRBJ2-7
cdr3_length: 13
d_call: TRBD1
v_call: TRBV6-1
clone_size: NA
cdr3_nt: TGTGCCACCGAAAGGACAGGAGAGTACGAGCAGTACTTC
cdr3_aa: CATERTGEYEQYF

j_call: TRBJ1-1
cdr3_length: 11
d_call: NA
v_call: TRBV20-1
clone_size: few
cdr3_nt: TGCAGTGCTGGGGGGTTGGACGAAGCTTTCTTT
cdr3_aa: CSAGGLDEAFF

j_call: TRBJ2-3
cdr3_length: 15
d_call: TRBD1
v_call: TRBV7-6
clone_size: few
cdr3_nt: TGTGCCAGCAGCACCCGGGACAGGGACACAGATACGCAGTATTTT
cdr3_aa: CASSTRDRDTDTQYF

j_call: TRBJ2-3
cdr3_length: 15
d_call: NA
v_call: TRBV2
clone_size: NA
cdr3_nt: TGTGCCAGCAGTGAAAACGGGAGAAGCACAGATACGCAGTATTTT
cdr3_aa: CASSENGRSTDTQYF

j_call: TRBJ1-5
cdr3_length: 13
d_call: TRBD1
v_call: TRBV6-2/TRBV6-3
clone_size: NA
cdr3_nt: TGTGCCAGTCAAGGACAGGCTGGTCAGCCCCAGCATTTT
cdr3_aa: CASQGQAGQPQHF

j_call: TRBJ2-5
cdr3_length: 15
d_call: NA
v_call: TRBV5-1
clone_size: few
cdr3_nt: TGCGCCAGCAGCTTGGAACAGTCGCGCATGGAGACCCAGTACTTC
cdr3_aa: CASSLEQSRMETQYF

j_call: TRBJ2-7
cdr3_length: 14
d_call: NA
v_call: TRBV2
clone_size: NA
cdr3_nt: TGTGCCAGCCGCTCAGGGAAGGGACCCTACGAGCAGTACTTC
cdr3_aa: CASRSGKGPYEQYF

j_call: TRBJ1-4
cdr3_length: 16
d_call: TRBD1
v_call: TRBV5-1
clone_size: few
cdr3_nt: TGCGCCAGCAGCTTGGGAAGCGGACAGGGAGTGGAAAAACTGTTTTTT
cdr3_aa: CASSLGSGQGVEKLFF

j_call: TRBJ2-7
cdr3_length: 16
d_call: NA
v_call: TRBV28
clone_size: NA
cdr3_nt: TGTGCCAGCAGTTTCGCCCCTCTGGCTGGGGCGGACGAGCAGTACTTC
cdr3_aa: CASSFAPLAGADEQYF

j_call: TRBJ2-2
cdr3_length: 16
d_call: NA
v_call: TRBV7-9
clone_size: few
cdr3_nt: TGTGCCAGCAGTTCCTGGGGGGGCGAGAACACCGGGGAGCTGTTTTTT
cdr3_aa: CASSSWGGENTGELFF

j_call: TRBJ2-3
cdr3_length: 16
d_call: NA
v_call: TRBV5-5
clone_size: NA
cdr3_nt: TGTGCCAGCAGCTTCGGCCAAGGACGGGACACAGATACGCAGTATTTT
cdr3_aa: CASSFGQGRDTDTQYF

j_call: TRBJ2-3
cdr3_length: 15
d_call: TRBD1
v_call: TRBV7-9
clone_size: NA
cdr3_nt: TGTGCCAGCAGCGCGGGACAGGGGTTCACAGATACGCAGTATTTT
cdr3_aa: CASSAGQGFTDTQYF

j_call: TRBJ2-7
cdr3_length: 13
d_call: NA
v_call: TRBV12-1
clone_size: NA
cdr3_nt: TGTGCCAGCAGCGAGAGGCATTTGTGCGAGCAGTACTTC
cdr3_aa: CASSERHLCEQYF

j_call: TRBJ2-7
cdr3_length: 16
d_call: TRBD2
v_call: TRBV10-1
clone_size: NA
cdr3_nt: TGCGCCAGCAGCCCAGGGACTAGCGGGACCCATGGTGAGCAGTACTTC
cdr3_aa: CASSPGTSGTHGEQYF

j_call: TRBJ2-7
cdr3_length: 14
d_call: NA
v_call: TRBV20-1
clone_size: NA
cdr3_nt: TGCAGTGCTATAGGGCCTGGAAATTCCTACGAGCAGTACTTC
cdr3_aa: CSAIGPGNSYEQYF

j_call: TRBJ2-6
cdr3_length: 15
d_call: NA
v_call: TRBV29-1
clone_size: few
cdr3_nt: TGCAGCGTCCCGGGACGGAACTCTGGGGCCAACGTCCTGACTTTC
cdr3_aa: CSVPGRNSGANVLTF

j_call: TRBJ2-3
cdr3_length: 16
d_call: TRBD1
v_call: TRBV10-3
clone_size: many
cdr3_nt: TGTGCCATCAGTCAATCCTTGACAGGGCACGGTGGTACGCAGTATTTT
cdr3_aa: CAISQSLTGHGGTQYF

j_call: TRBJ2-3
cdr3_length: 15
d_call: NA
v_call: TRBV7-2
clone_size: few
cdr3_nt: TGTGCCAGCAGCTTCTCTTCAGTTAACACAGATACGCAGTATTTT
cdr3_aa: CASSFSSVNTDTQYF

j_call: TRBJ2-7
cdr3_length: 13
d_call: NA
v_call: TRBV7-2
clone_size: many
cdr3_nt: TGTGCCAGCAGCTTCAGGGCAGACTACGAGCAGTACTTC
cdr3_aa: CASSFRADYEQYF

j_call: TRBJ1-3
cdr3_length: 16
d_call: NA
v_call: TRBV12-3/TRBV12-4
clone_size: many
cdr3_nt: TGTGCCAGCAGTTTAATCGGACACAACTCTGGAAACACCATATATTTT
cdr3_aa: CASSLIGHNSGNTIYF

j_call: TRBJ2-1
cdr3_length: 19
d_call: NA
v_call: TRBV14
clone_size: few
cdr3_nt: TGTGCCAGCAGCCAAGATCTCGTGCCAAGGGAGAGCTCCTACAATGAGCAGTTCTTC
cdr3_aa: CASSQDLVPRESSYNEQFF

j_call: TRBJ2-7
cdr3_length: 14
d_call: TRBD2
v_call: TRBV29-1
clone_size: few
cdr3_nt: TGCAGCGTGAAACGACTAGCGGGAACCTACGAGCAGTACTTC
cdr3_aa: CSVKRLAGTYEQYF

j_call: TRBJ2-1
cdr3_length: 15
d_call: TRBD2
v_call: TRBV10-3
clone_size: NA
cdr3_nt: TGTGCCATCAGTCCTGAGCGGGATCTGAGGGATGAGCAGTTCTTC
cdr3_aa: CAISPERDLRDEQFF

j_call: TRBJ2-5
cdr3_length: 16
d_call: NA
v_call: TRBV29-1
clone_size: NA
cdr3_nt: TGCAGCGTCCACCGGGACAACCGAGTGAGGCAAGAGACCCAGTACTTC
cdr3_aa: CSVHRDNRVRQETQYF

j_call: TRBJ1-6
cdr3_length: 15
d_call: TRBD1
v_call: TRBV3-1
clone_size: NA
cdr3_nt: TGTGCCAGCAGCCAAACGACAGGGGGCGAGACGTCCCTCCACTTT
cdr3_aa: CASSQTTGGETSLHF

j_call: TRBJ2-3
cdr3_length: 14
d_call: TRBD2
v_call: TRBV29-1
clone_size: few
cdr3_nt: TGCAGCGCCCTGGTTAGCGGGGGCCCAGATACGCAGTATTTT
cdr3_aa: CSALVSGGPDTQYF